This T cell receptor (beta chain) is drawn from a study of tumor and adjacent non-tumor tissue in lung cancer. On the study more broadly: Aged about 30 to 76 years, patients included 10 men and roughly 5 women with stage I to III disease.

RNA was extracted from bulk tissue without any cell sorting. Chemotherapy-naive patients with new lung cancer underwent thoracic surgery in China, August–November 2014. Three rounds of nested PCR, following a modified ARM-PCR protocol, produced the TCRbeta library. TCRdb processed the multiplex PCR reads anew with MiXCR; each CDR3 protein has one entry. The sample includes approximately 76,000 distinct CDR3 sequences, around 70% seen only once; the top ten take over 10%. On this clonotype: The junction departs from the called germline gene at one end, perhaps through a read error.

The clonotype was recovered from a woman in her seventies with non-small cell lung cancer. Sequences were obtained from lung tumor tissue.

CDR3 region: CASSGSRGGNIEAFF. As DNA, the CDR3 is TGTGCCAGTAGTGGATCCCGGGGCGGGAACATTGAAGCTTTCTTT. The chain has TRBV19 and TRBJ1-1, with D possibly matching TRBD1 (5 bases). Per the germline V gene, CDR1 is LNHDA and CDR2 is SQIVND (reference sequence). The CDR3 totals 15 residues.